These 4 T cell receptor beta chains were all obtained from the same sample, sequenced in a study of cytomegalovirus exposure and HLA in healthy donors. Amplification used 60 Vbeta primers and 13 Jbeta primers. Generated by immunoSEQ multiplex PCR, the TCRdb table keeps only in-frame clones and is missing some. The sample shows about 96,000 clones, approximately 72% of them seen only once. Sequencing input: PBMCs. Receptors originate from a female donor in good health and CMV-seropositive.

The CDR3 loop is CASSEGGGELFF. CDR3 DNA: TGTGCCAGTAGTGAGGGCGGCGGGGAGCTGTTTTTT. The V gene is TRBV19, the J gene TRBJ2-2; a weak D match, TRBD2 (5 bases). Trimming left V 5 bases short and J 7 bases short, with 8 bases between. Looked up from germline, CDR1 is LNHDA and CDR2 is SQIVND (reference sequence). The CDR3 has 12 amino acids.

The rearrangement uses TRBV4-3 and TRBJ1-5; TRBD1 is a possible D gene (5 bases). The CDR3 is made up of 13 amino acids. CDR1 is LGHNA, CDR2 YSLEER, per germline. V gave up 9 bases and J gave up 0 bases, with 9 bases separating them. This CDR3 is CAREGNSNQPQHF. CDR3 in DNA: TGCGCCAGGGAGGGGAATAGCAATCAGCCCCAGCATTTT.

The V and J genes are TRBV30 and TRBJ1-3; D not certain. Germline-derived CDR1 and CDR2 are GTSNPN and SVGIG (reference sequence). V shed 2 bases and J shed 0 bases, with 5 bases lying between them. The CDR3 extends over 13 amino acids. The CDR3 nucleotides read TGTGCCTGGAGTACCAGCTCTGGAAACACCATATATTTT. It is translated as CAWSTSSGNTIYF.

Only a few counts were recorded for this clone. At one end the junction does not follow the germline gene, possibly because of a read error. The gene calls are TRBV14 and TRBJ1-1, with D possibly TRBD1 on 6 matching bases. The CDR3 is 13 amino acids. The germline V gene has CDR1 SGHDN and CDR2 FVKESK. CDR3 coding DNA: TGTGCCAGCACCCATACCGGGGACACTAAAGCTTTCTTT. Its protein is CASTHTGDTKAFF.